Below are 18 T cell receptor beta chains sequenced from a single sample in a study of post-analysis software for immune sequencing data. Regarding the study as a whole: Relative to controls, patients had five TRBV segments at higher frequency, with TRBV5-6, TRBV5-1 and TRBV20-1 among these.

TCR beta cDNA libraries had unique molecular identifiers. TCRdb reprocessed the PCR reads with MiXCR, giving one entry per CDR3 protein. The table lists over 700,000 distinct CDR3 sequences, 25% to 30% of them singletons. Their specific antigens are unknown. Sequencing was carried out using blood. Receptor source: a girl under 18 with multiple sclerosis.

The rearrangement links TRBV7-6 to TRBJ2-2; D call uncertain. Germline V gene sequence: CDR1 SGHVS, CDR2 FNYEAQ. The CDR3 runs to 15 residues. V was cut by 4 bases and J by 7 bases, with 16 bases left in between. CDR3 sequence (DNA): TGTGCCAGCAGCTCCAAAAAAGACGGAATCGGGGAGCTGTTTTTT. This gives the protein CASSSKKDGIGELFF.

This chain uses TRBV20-1 with TRBJ2-2, with no clear D. The germline gives CDR1 DFQATT, CDR2 SNEGSKA (reference sequence). The CDR3 length is 13 residues. Trimming stripped 6 bases from V and 0 bases from J, with 8 bases between. CDR3 in DNA: TGCAGTGCCTGGGAAACGAACACCGGGGAGCTGTTTTTT. Residues: CSAWETNTGELFF.

This clonotype was counted between two and nine times. The rearrangement uses TRBV27 and TRBJ2-6; D uncertain. CDR1 and CDR2 from the germline V gene are MNHEY and SMNVEV (reference sequence). Deletions cut 5 bases from V and 1 base from J, with 9 bases between. This CDR3 comprises 15 residues. Here the CDR3 DNA reads TGTGCCAGCAGTGCCTACTCATCTGGGGCCAACGTCCTGACTTTC. The encoded protein is CASSAYSSGANVLTF.

This chain uses TRBV14 with TRBJ1-2; 7 bases are shared with TRBD1. CDR1 is SGHDN, CDR2 FVKESK, per germline. The CDR3 extends over 19 amino acids. J lost 3 bases, V lost 0 bases, and 16 bases had no gene match. CDR3 DNA sequence: TGTGCCAGCAGCCAAGAAGTGGGTGGAGGGGGCTCTATGGACTATGGCTACACCTTC. Protein sequence: CASSQEVGGGGSMDYGYTF.

This clonotype appeared a few times. This chain uses TRBV20-1 with TRBJ2-3, with 8 bases that match TRBD1. Germline CDR1 is DFQATT and CDR2 is SNEGSKA (reference sequence). The ends lost 3 bases at V and 5 bases at J; junction bases unmatched: 4. This CDR3 spans 13 amino acids. The DNA for the CDR3 is TGCAGTGCTAGTACAGGGGGATTAGATACGCAGTATTTT. It is translated as CSASTGGLDTQYF.

This sequence joins TRBV6-2 or TRBV6-3 and TRBJ2-1; TRBD2 is a possible D gene (5 bases). Between the trimmed V and J ends, which lost 4 bases and 12 bases, there was a span of 13 bases. This CDR3 is 12 amino acids long. Per the germline V gene, CDR1 is MNHEY and CDR2 is SVGEGT. The CDR3 DNA reads as TGTGCCAGCAGTTCGTATGGCGGGCTGCAGTTCTTC. This gives the protein CASSSYGGLQFF.

This clonotype has a handful of counts. The chain employs TRBV11-2 and TRBJ2-7; D tentatively fits TRBD1 or TRBD2 (5 bases each). Trimming cost V 3 bases and J 3 bases, with 15 bases left between them. The CDR3 consists of 15 residues. Germline V gene sequence: CDR1 SGHAT, CDR2 FQNNGV. The CDR3 bases are TGTGCCAGCAGCTTGGGGCCGGGGACCATCTACGAGCAGTACTTC. It encodes CASSLGPGTIYEQYF. Full variable domain (missing parts from reference TRBV11-2 and TRBJ2-7): EAGVAQSPRYKIIEKRQSVAFWCNPISGHATLYWYQQILGQGPKLLIQFQNNGVVDDSQLPKDRFSAERLKGVDSTLKIQPAKLEDSAVYLCASSLGPGTIYEQYFGPGTRLTVT.

The sample holds a few counts of this clonotype. The V gene is TRBV3-1, the J gene TRBJ2-7; TRBD2 matches at 11 bases. The V segment lost 0 bases and the J segment 6 bases; nucleotides outside the gene matches: 7. The V gene's germline CDR1 is LGHDT and CDR2 YNNKEL (reference sequence). The CDR3 totals 16 residues. DNA of the CDR3: TGTGCCAGCAGCCAAGAGATCCGGCTAGCGGGAGGCGAGCAGTACTTC. Its translation is CASSQEIRLAGGEQYF.

The chain carries TRBV20-1 and TRBJ1-2, with 10 bases identical to TRBD1. CDR1 is DFQATT, CDR2 SNEGSKA, per germline (reference sequence). The J segment lost 4 bases and the V segment lost 6 bases, leaving 11 bases of the junction unmatched. This CDR3 is built from 15 residues. CDR3 in amino acids: CSAPGQGSVFYGYTF. The CDR3 region has the DNA TGCAGTGCCCCGGGACAGGGGTCAGTCTTCTATGGCTACACCTTC.

This clonotype was seen more than once but under ten times. The genes are TRBV20-1 and TRBJ2-3, with D perhaps matching TRBD2 (6 bases). Germline V gene lookup returns CDR1 DFQATT and CDR2 SNEGSKA (reference sequence). This CDR3 has 14 residues. Trimming took 5 bases from V and 2 from J, leaving 14 bases between them. CDR3 region: CSAERASATDTQYF. The CDR3 DNA reads as TGCAGTGCTGAACGAGCTAGCGCCACAGATACGCAGTATTTT.

In this sample, this clonotype turned up a few times. V and J are TRBV2 and TRBJ2-3; 7 bases are shared with TRBD1. The trim removed 8 bases at V and 5 bases at J, leaving 10 bases unmatched. Germline V gene data show CDR1 as SNHLY and CDR2 as FYNNEI. This CDR3 comprises 14 residues. The CDR3: CASGRQGIGDTQYF. The CDR3 DNA follows: TGTGCCAGCGGGAGACAGGGTATCGGAGATACGCAGTATTTT.

This rearrangement joins TRBV20-1 to TRBJ1-1, with unresolved D. With 5 bases removed from V and 7 bases from J, the gap between germline ends came to 17 bases. Germline V gene sequence: CDR1 DFQATT, CDR2 SNEGSKA (reference sequence). This CDR3 is 13 amino acids long. CDR3 sequence (DNA): TGCAGTGCTCCCCCGCCCGGCAAGTTTGAAGCTTTCTTT. It codes for CSAPPPGKFEAFF.

The CDR3 loop reads CASSERGERGKQFF. The CDR3, as DNA: TGTGCCAGCAGTGAACGGGGAGAGAGGGGTAAGCAGTTCTTC. The chain links TRBV6-1 to TRBJ2-1; perhaps D is TRBD1 or TRBD2 (5 bases each). The CDR3 runs 14 residues. The germline gives CDR1 MNHNS, CDR2 SASEGT. Trimming took 2 bases from V and 11 from J, leaving 16 bases between them.

The V call is TRBV29-1, the J call TRBJ2-3; a weak D match, TRBD2 (5 bases). This CDR3 contains 14 residues. The V end was cut by 0 bases, the J end by 2 bases, with 9 bases between. Germline V gene data show CDR1 as SQVTM and CDR2 as ANQGSEA. CDR3 bases: TGCAGCGTTGAAGACGGGGAGATCACAGATACGCAGTATTTT. Translation gives CSVEDGEITDTQYF.

The chain uses TRBV7-2 and TRBJ2-5; D not resolved. This CDR3 is 15 amino acids long. Per germline, CDR1 SGHTA and CDR2 FQGNSA. The V end lost 3 bases, the J end lost 1 base, and 12 bases lay between the germline ends. The DNA of the CDR3 is TGTGCCAGCAGCTTTCAACCACAGAGCCAAGAGACCCAGTACTTC. It encodes CASSFQPQSQETQYF.

V usage is TRBV5-1 and J usage is TRBJ1-1; a possible D gene is TRBD1 (6 bases). The CDR3 is made up of 15 amino acids. Germline loops: CDR1 SGHRS, CDR2 YFSETQ. The V end lost 0 bases, the J end lost 2 bases, and 11 bases lay between the germline ends. The CDR3: CASSLGQGFNTEAFF. In DNA, the CDR3 is TGCGCCAGCAGCTTGGGTCAGGGGTTCAACACTGAAGCTTTCTTT.

This sequence joins TRBV5-5 and TRBJ1-5, with a weak D call TRBD1 (6 bases). The germline gives CDR1 SGHKS, CDR2 YYEKEE (reference sequence). V dropped 5 bases and J dropped 6 bases, with 30 bases sitting between them. The CDR3 is made up of 19 amino acids. CDR3 sequence (DNA): TGTGCCAGCAGTATGGACAGTCGCAAAAAGCTTGAGTTCATTCAGCCCCAGCATTTT. Its translation is CASSMDSRKKLEFIQPQHF.

The genes are TRBV9 and TRBJ1-1; the D is unclear. V shed 3 bases and J shed 1 base, with 13 bases lying between them. This CDR3 region has 15 residues. Germline loops: CDR1 SGDLS, CDR2 YYNGEE. DNA for the CDR3: TGTGCCAGCAGCGGAGCGGGGAGGGAGAACACTGAAGCTTTCTTT. Its translation is CASSGAGRENTEAFF.